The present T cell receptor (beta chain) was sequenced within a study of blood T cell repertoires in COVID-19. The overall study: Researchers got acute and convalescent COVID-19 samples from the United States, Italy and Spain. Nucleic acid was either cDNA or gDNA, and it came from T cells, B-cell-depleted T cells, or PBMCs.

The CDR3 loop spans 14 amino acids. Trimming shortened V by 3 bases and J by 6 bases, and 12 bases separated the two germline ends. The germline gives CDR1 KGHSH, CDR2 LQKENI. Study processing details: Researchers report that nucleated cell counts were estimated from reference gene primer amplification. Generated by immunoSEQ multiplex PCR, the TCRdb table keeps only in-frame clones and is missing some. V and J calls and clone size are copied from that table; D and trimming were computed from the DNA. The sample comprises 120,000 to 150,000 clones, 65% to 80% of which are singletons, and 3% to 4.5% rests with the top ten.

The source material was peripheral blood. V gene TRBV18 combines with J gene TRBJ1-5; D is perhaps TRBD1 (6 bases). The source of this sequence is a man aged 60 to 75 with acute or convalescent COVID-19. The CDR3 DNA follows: TGTGCCAGCTCACCTTCACAGGGTACTCAGCCCCAGCATTTT. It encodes CASSPSQGTQPQHF. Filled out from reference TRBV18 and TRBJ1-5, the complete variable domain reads NAGVMQNPRHLVRRRGQEARLRCSPMKGHSHVYWYRQLPEEGLKFMVYLQKENIIDESGMPKERFSAEFPKEGPSILRIQQVVRGDSAAYFCASSPSQGTQPQHFGDGTRLSIL.